The entry below describes one T cell receptor (beta chain). The antigen this receptor binds is unknown. No per-base quality is available; no much larger clone lies one base away. Per the publication, the time point label means: baseline before oral tofacitinib. Peripheral blood and lesional scalp punch biopsies were obtained from patients with alopecia areata. PBMCs were separated by density centrifugation and stained for CD3, CD4 and CD8, after which CD4+ and CD8+ T cells were sorted on a FACSAria. Cut back by 1 base and 4 bases, the V and J ends lie 17 bases apart. The CDR3 numbers 16 residues from cysteine through phenylalanine. The only DNA kept is the CDR3, 48 bases in frame from the first base. Taken from the germline V gene, the CDR1 and CDR2 loops are SGHAT and FQNNGV. This sample was included in a study of CD8+ T cells in alopecia areata (dated by TCRdb to 2016 to 2019). At the level of the whole study: The treated patients took part in an open-label pilot trial in which moderate-to-severe alopecia areata was treated with oral tofacitinib at 5 to 10 mg twice daily. Tofacitinib was administered for 6 to 18 months, and 6 months of follow-up off drug were then conducted to assess delayed response and recurrence. To study T cell clonal expansion in alopecia areata, the researchers applied high-throughput TCRbeta sequencing to both the C3H/HeJ mouse model and human patients. Scalp tissue and sorted CD4+ and CD8+ peripheral blood T cells from patchy and totalis/universalis alopecia areata patients and from healthy controls were covered by human TCRbeta sequencing. Patients on tofacitinib were biopsied at baseline and after 4 and 24 weeks of treatment, and several of the patients also had a later scalp biopsy. Clonality in the scalp was compared among normal scalp (n=4), patchy alopecia areata scalp (n=8), and alopecia totalis/universalis scalp (n=8). RNA was extracted with the PAXgene miRNA kit for fixed scalp, the miRNeasy kit for PBMCs, and the RNeasy kit for mouse skin. immunoSEQ multiplex PCR using 35 Vbeta forward primers and 13 Jbeta reverse primers was used to amplify TCRbeta CDR3 regions. The study at large found these results: Unlike mouse skin, which is dominated by gammadelta T cells, normal human skin has resident alphabeta T cells that are also sequenced, and this complicates analysis of the scalp TCR repertoire. Compared with normal scalp, lesional scalp, particularly in alopecia totalis/universalis, had higher clonality and more expanded CD8+ clones, which suggests antigenic drive. Shared TCR sequences between patients were less evident than in mice, which may be partly attributable to HLA diversity in the patient population.

Libraries were constructed by the immunoSEQ multiplex PCR assay. RNA was extracted from all samples and reverse transcribed into cDNA as template for TCR sequencing. SuperScript III was used to make first-strand cDNA, primed with a 2:1 mix of oligo-dT and random hexamers. A synthetic immune receptor repertoire was used to gauge amplification bias, and whatever bias remained was removed computationally. The authors processed their data as follows. Raw reads were preprocessed for error removal, and CDR3 was defined according to IMGT conventions as running from the conserved cysteine to phenylalanine. Clonality was calculated as 1 minus Shannon entropy normalized by log2 of the number of productive unique TCRs. Whether each scalp clone was CD4 or CD8 was inferred by checking scalp TCRbeta sequences against the CD4 and CD8 repertoires from sorted blood. TCRdb mirrors the immuneACCESS table, restricted to in-frame sequences. Some clones are absent from its copies; in checked studies, under half trace to an unresolved V gene, and the reason for the others is unknown. Clone size and the V and J calls come from that table; the DNA yielded D and trimming. The sample data list approximately 180,000 clones, and 59% of these were observed just once. Roughly 15% of the sample lies in the top ten.

This TCR was recovered from a human donor with alopecia areata. The input for sequencing was CD4+ T cells sorted from blood, taken at week 0. The sequence joins TRBV11-2 to TRBJ2-7; the D call could be TRBD1 or TRBD2, with each sharing 7 bases. The DNA is TGTGCCAGCAGCTTAGTTGGCAGGGGGGGTAGTTACGAGCAGTACTTC. Its protein is CASSLVGRGGSYEQYF.